This TCR beta chain was observed in a study of blood T cell repertoires in COVID-19. About the study: The samples span acute and convalescent COVID-19 from the United States, Italy and Spain. Sources were T cells, B-cell-depleted T cells, or PBMCs; the material itself was cDNA or gDNA.

This CDR3 comprises 13 residues. V shed 0 bases and J shed 2 bases, with 8 bases lying between them. Germline-derived CDR1 and CDR2 are GTSNPN and SVGIG (reference sequence). This clone was found once. Original data processing: Nucleated cell number was recorded as an estimate derived from reference gene primer amplification. The method was immunoSEQ multiplex PCR; TCRdb's version includes in-frame clones alone and lacks a portion of them. V and J calls and clone size are copied from that table; D and trimming were computed from the DNA. The sample carries roughly 41,000 clones, 70% to 90% recorded once.

Specimen: peripheral blood. The gene calls are TRBV30 and TRBJ2-7; D is possibly TRBD2 (6 bases). The clonotype originates from a man in his 60s with acute or convalescent COVID-19. The CDR3 DNA reads as TGTGCCTGGAGTGTCGGGAGTACCTACGAGCAGTACTTC. Its translation is CAWSVGSTYEQYF. The variable domain in full, completed from reference TRBV30 and TRBJ2-7, reads SQTIHQWPATLVQPVGSPLSLECTVEGTSNPNLYWYRQAAGRGLQLLFYSVGIGQISSEVPQNLSASRPQDRQFILSSKKLLLSDSGFYLCAWSVGSTYEQYFGPGTRLTVT.